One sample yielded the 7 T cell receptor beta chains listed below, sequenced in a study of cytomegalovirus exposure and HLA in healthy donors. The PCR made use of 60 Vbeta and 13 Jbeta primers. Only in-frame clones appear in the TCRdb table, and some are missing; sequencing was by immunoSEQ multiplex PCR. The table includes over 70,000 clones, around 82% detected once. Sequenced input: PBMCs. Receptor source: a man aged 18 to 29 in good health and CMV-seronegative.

The CDR3 bases are TGTGCCAGCAGCACAGGGCCTCTTGGCCAGCATTTT. Translation gives CASSTGPLGQHF. The rearrangement joins TRBV7-9 to TRBJ1-5, with a weak D call TRBD1 (6 bases). CDR1 is SEHNR, CDR2 FQNEAQ, per germline (reference sequence). The CDR3 covers 12 residues. V lost 5 bases to trimming and J lost 12 bases, with 14 bases between them.

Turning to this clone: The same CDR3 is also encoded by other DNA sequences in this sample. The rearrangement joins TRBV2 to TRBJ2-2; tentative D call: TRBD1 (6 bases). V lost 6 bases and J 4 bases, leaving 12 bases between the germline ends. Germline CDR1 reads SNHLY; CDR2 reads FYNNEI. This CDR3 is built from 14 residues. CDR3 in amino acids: CASREQGFTGELFF. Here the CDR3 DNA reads TGTGCCAGCAGGGAACAGGGATTCACCGGGGAGCTGTTTTTT.

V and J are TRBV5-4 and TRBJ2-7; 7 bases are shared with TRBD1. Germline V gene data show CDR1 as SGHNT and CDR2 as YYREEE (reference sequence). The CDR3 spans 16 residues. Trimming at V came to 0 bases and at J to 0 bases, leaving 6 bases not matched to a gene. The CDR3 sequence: CASSLARDSYSYEQYF. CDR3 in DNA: TGTGCCAGCAGCTTGGCGAGGGACAGTTACTCCTACGAGCAGTACTTC.

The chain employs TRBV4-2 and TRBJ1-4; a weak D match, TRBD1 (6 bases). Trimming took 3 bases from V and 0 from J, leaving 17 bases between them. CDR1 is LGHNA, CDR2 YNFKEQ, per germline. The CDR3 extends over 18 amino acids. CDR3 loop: CASSHAVGGRATNEKLFF. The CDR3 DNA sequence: TGTGCCAGCAGCCATGCCGTAGGGGGTAGAGCAACTAATGAAAAACTGTTTTTT.

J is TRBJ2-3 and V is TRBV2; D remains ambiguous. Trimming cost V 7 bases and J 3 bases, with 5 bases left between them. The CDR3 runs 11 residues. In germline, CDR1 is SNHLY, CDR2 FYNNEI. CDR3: CASTNTDTQYF. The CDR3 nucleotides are TGTGCCAGCACCAATACAGATACGCAGTATTTT.

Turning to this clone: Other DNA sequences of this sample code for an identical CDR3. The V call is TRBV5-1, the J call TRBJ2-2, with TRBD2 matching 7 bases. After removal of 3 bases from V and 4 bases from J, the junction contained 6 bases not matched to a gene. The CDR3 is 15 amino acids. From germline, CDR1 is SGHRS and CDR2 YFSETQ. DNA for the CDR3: TGCGCCAGCAGCTCCTTAGCGGGTGGCACCGGGGAGCTGTTTTTT. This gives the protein CASSSLAGGTGELFF.

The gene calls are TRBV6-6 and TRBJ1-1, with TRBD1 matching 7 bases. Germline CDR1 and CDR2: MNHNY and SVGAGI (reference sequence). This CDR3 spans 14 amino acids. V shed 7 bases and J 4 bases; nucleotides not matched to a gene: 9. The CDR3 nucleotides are TGTGCCAGCAAAAGGGGGCAGATGGGCACTGAAGCTTTCTTT. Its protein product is CASKRGQMGTEAFF.